This T cell receptor (beta chain) was recovered during a study of Ad26.COV2.S vaccination and SARS-CoV-2 variants. Clones were read by immunoSEQ multiplex PCR, and TCRdb kept only the in-frame ones, dropping some. The sample contains hundreds of thousands of clones, 80% to 95% of which appear only once. Germline values: CDR1 SNHLY, CDR2 FYNNEI. CDR3 length equals 11 residues. Trimming took 5 bases from V and 3 from J, leaving 5 bases between them. This clone was counted only a few times. Other DNA sequences in this sample translate to the same CDR3. This sample's treatment: about 20 received Ad26.COV2.S at low or high dose, single or two shots; about 5 received placebo; per-sample allocation not given. Sample collection was performed on day 63 after the first vaccine or placebo injection.

The TCR sequence derives from a person between 18 and 60 years old who received the Ad26.COV2.S COVID-19 vaccine or a placebo. The sample in question was peripheral blood, obtained in a trial of Ad26.COV2.S vaccine versus placebo. V usage is TRBV2 and J usage is TRBJ2-7; the D is unclear. The CDR3 region is CASSPSYEQYF. The CDR3 DNA is TGTGCCAGCAGTCCCAGCTACGAGCAGTACTTC.